This TCR beta chain was sequenced in a study of human T cells and chemical hapten exposure. Per the original data handling: Samples ranged from roughly 23,224 to 690,600 TCRs, with a median of 95,638. TCRdb re-analysed the RACE reads in MiXCR, keeping a single row per CDR3 protein. The V and J calls and clone size are TCRdb's, not the authors'. Of roughly 120,000 distinct CDR3 sequences listed, 9.2% are singletons. In this sample, this clonotype turned up many times. Germline CDR1 reads SGHNT; CDR2 reads YYREEE (reference sequence). Trimming at V came to 4 bases and at J to 0 bases, leaving 5 bases not matched to a gene. The CDR3 consists of 15 residues. Time point indicated: patch test 2, 6 weeks after DPC sensitization. The treatment was: therapeutic diphenylcyclopropenone sensitization with weekly scalp DPC.

The origin of this receptor is a woman between 40 and 55 years old with alopecia areata. Some clones in this sample may be carry-over from other donors' samples. Sequencing used whole blood, obtained in connection with sensitization to the hapten diphenylcyclopropenone (DPC). J is TRBJ2-3 and V is TRBV5-4; 7 bases align to TRBD1. The CDR3 DNA sequence: TGTGCCAGCAGCCCCCCAGGGGGTAGCACAGATACGCAGTATTTT. Its translation: CASSPPGGSTDTQYF. The whole variable domain, remainder taken from reference TRBV5-4 and TRBJ2-3, is ETGVTQSPTHLIKTRGQQVTLRCSSQSGHNTVSWYQQALGQGPQFIFQYYREEENGRGNFPPRFSGLQFPNYSSELNVNALELDDSALYLCASSPPGGSTDTQYFGPGTRLTVL.